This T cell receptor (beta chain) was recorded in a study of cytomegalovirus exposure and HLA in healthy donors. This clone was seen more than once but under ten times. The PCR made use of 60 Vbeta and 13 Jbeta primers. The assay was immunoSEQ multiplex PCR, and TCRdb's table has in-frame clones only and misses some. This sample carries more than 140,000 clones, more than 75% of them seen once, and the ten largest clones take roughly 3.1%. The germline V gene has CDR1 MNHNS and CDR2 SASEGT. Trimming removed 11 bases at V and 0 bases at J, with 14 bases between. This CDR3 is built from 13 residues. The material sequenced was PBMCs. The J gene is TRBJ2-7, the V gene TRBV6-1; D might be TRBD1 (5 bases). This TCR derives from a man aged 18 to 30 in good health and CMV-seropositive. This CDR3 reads CASNLDTSYEQYF. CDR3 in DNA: TGTGCCTCCAACTTGGACACCTCCTACGAGCAGTACTTC.